The 4 T cell receptor beta chains listed next were all sequenced from one sample in a study of beta chain features in type 1 diabetes. Investigators reverse transcribed all isolated RNA, so they sequenced expressed TCRB transcripts. Profiling relied on immunoSEQ multiplex PCR, and the TCRdb table lists in-frame clones only, not all of them. The sample lists about 450,000 clones, approximately 10% seen once, with approximately 0.05% in the top ten. Material for sequencing was naive CD4+ T cells from blood. Every receptor here comes from a woman aged 18-29 years in good health.

This clone was detected a few times. CDR3 region: CASSEAQATSGEQYF. Written as DNA, the CDR3 is TGTGCCAGCAGTGAAGCGCAAGCCACGTCCGGCGAGCAGTACTTC. The chain combines TRBV2 with TRBJ2-7, with D unclear. Germline CDR1 and CDR2: SNHLY and FYNNEI. V lost 0 bases and J lost 6, with 15 bases in between. The CDR3 runs to 15 residues. The variable domain in full, completed from reference TRBV2 and TRBJ2-7, reads EPEVTQTPSHQVTQMGQEVILRCVPISNHLYFYWYRQILGQKVEFLVSFYNNEISEKSEIFDDQFSVERPDGSNFTLKIRSTKLEDSAMYFCASSEAQATSGEQYFGPGTRLTVT.

This clone was observed a handful of times. CDR3 sequence: CASSLTPLYEQYV. DNA of the CDR3: TGTGCCAGCAGCTTAACCCCCCTATACGAGCAGTACGTC. The V and J genes are TRBV7-9 and TRBJ2-7, with D uncertain. CDR1 and CDR2 (germline): SEHNR, FQNEAQ (reference sequence). The CDR3 is 13 residues long. Trimming shortened V by 2 bases and J by 4 bases, and 9 bases separated the two germline ends.

The rearrangement joins TRBV6-5 to TRBJ2-7, with TRBD1 as a possible D gene (5 bases). V dropped 6 bases and J dropped 2 bases, with 14 bases sitting between them. In germline, CDR1 is MNHEY, CDR2 SVGAGI. This CDR3 has 14 residues. CDR3 in amino acids: CASRTDRDAYEQYV. CDR3 nucleotide sequence: TGTGCCAGCAGAACCGACAGAGACGCCTACGAGCAGTACGTC.

CDR3 residues: CASSRLAGSAEQYF. The CDR3 coding sequence is TGTGCCAGCAGCCGACTAGCGGGATCTGCCGAGCAGTACTTC. This chain links TRBV7-3 with TRBJ2-7; the match to TRBD2 covers 11 bases. The CDR3 extends over 14 amino acids. Germline V gene lookup returns CDR1 SGHTA and CDR2 FQGTGA. The V gene end was trimmed by 5 bases and the J gene end by 6 bases; junction bases not matched to a gene: 6.